The 21 T cell receptor beta chains below come from one sample, sequenced in a study of blood T cell repertoires in COVID-19. Assay: immunoSEQ multiplex PCR; the TCRdb copy retains only in-frame clones and omits some. The sample has some 670,000 clones, 80% to 90% seen once. The sample comprised peripheral blood. These TCRs come from a woman aged 18-29 years with acute or convalescent COVID-19.

This chain joins TRBV10-3 and TRBJ1-1; the D is unclear. This CDR3 comprises 14 residues. Trimming cost V 3 bases and J 0 bases, with 8 bases left between them. Germline V gene data show CDR1 as ENHRY and CDR2 as SYGVKD. DNA for the CDR3: TGTGCCATCAGTGAACGGGGTATGAACACTGAAGCTTTCTTT. It codes for CAISERGMNTEAFF.

The CDR3 reads CASSYSSIGNQPQHF. The CDR3, as DNA: TGTGCCAGCAGTTACTCGTCAATAGGCAATCAGCCCCAGCATTTT. V usage is TRBV6-2 or TRBV6-3 and J usage is TRBJ1-5; no definite D call. CDR3 length: 15 amino acids. V was cut by 0 bases and J by 2 bases, with 8 bases left in between. Germline CDR1 MNHEY, CDR2 SVGEGT.

The V call is TRBV6-5, the J call TRBJ1-3; a possible D gene is TRBD1 (6 bases). From germline, CDR1 is MNHEY and CDR2 SVGAGI. There are 16 residues in the CDR3. The V end lost 2 bases, the J end lost 0 bases, and 11 bases lay between the germline ends. Written as DNA, the CDR3 is TGTGCCAGCAGTTACCGGACAGAAACCTCTGGAAACACCATATATTTT. Encoded protein: CASSYRTETSGNTIYF.

J is TRBJ1-1 and V is TRBV6-5; TRBD1 might be the D (5 bases). The V end lost 8 bases, the J end lost 5 bases, and 9 bases lay between the germline ends. Germline V gene sequence: CDR1 MNHEY, CDR2 SVGAGI. CDR3 size: 11 residues. The CDR3 nucleotides read TGTGCCAGCGGGGCTGGGACTGAAGCTTTCTTT. This sequence encodes CASGAGTEAFF.

The J gene is TRBJ1-2, the V gene TRBV2; no definite D call. V was clipped by 6 bases and J by 4 bases, with 12 bases between them. CDR1 is SNHLY, CDR2 FYNNEI, per germline. CDR3 size: 13 residues. CDR3: CASSLDPVYGYTF. The CDR3 DNA follows: TGTGCCAGCAGCCTAGACCCAGTCTATGGCTACACCTTC.

J is TRBJ2-1 and V is TRBV24-1, with D hard to call. Germline V CDR1 and CDR2: KGHDR, SFDVKD. This CDR3 is built from 15 residues. V shed 7 bases and J shed 2 bases, with 14 bases lying between them. The CDR3 reads CATRPSGETYNEQFF. CDR3 DNA sequence: TGTGCCACCAGGCCTTCGGGTGAGACCTACAATGAGCAGTTCTTC.

DNA of the CDR3: TGTGCCAGCAGCACCTTACAGGGGGGCGCGGAGCCCCAGCATTTT. Translation gives CASSTLQGGAEPQHF. The chain uses TRBV5-6 and TRBJ1-5; 8 positions agree with TRBD1. CDR1 is SGHDT, CDR2 YYEEEE, per germline. The J segment lost 8 bases and the V segment lost 4 bases, leaving 11 bases of the junction unmatched. The CDR3 sequence is 15 residues long. The full variable domain, completed using reference TRBV5-6 and TRBJ1-5, is DAGVTQSPTHLIKTRGQQVTLRCSPKSGHDTVSWYQQALGQGPQFIFQYYEEEERQRGNFPDRFSGHQFPNYSSELNVNALLLGDSALYLCASSTLQGGAEPQHFGDGTRLSIL.

This chain connects TRBV24-1 to TRBJ1-2; 9 bases line up with TRBD1. CDR1 and CDR2 from the germline V gene are KGHDR and SFDVKD. The CDR3 sequence is 16 residues long. J lost 2 bases, V lost 2 bases, and 5 bases had no gene match. CDR3 sequence: CATSDSAGTGNYGYTF. Written as DNA, the CDR3 is TGTGCCACCAGTGATTCGGCCGGGACAGGGAACTATGGCTACACCTTC.

The chain carries TRBV27 and TRBJ1-5; TRBD1 might be the D (5 bases). The CDR3 loop spans 16 amino acids. The germline CDR1 and CDR2 sequences are MNHEY and SMNVEV (reference sequence). Trimming pared 7 bases from V and 0 bases from J, leaving 16 bases between. The CDR3 DNA follows: TGTGCCAGCATCGCCCGCGGGGGGGATAGCAATCAGCCCCAGCATTTT. Its protein product is CASIARGGDSNQPQHF.

The chain recombines TRBV7-2 with TRBJ2-3; tentative D call: TRBD1 (5 bases). In germline, CDR1 is SGHTA, CDR2 FQGNSA. The CDR3 is made up of 17 amino acids. The germline V and J ends were trimmed by 5 bases and 3 bases, with 21 bases remaining between them. CDR3 DNA: TGTGCCAGCAGCCTGGGGCCGCCTCAGACTGGAACAGATACGCAGTATTTT. Translated, it gives CASSLGPPQTGTDTQYF.

This chain joins TRBV19 and TRBJ2-1; D is undetermined. Germline V gene lookup returns CDR1 LNHDA and CDR2 SQIVND (reference sequence). V was cut by 4 bases and J by 0 bases, with 10 bases left in between. The CDR3 spans 15 residues. The CDR3 reads CASSTNAGSYNEQFF. The CDR3 DNA reads as TGTGCCAGTAGTACGAATGCAGGCTCCTACAATGAGCAGTTCTTC.

The gene calls are TRBV5-1 and TRBJ1-1; D perhaps matches TRBD1 (6 bases). V lost 4 bases, J lost 2 bases, and 12 bases lay in between. This CDR3 contains 14 residues. The germline gives CDR1 SGHRS, CDR2 YFSETQ. The CDR3 nucleotides read TGCGCCAGCAGCCGCAGGGGTCTCAACACTGAAGCTTTCTTT. Protein: CASSRRGLNTEAFF.

For this clone: In the same sample, other DNA sequences code for this CDR3. This chain uses TRBV28 with TRBJ2-3; a weak D match, TRBD1 (5 bases). Trimming took off 4 bases at V and 1 base at J, with 6 bases between the two ends. Germline values: CDR1 MDHEN, CDR2 SYDVKM. The CDR3 totals 13 residues. CDR3: CASSWGGTDTQYF. The CDR3 DNA is TGTGCCAGCAGTTGGGGCGGCACAGATACGCAGTATTTT.

J is TRBJ1-1 and V is TRBV6-5; TRBD1 matches 7 bases. In germline, CDR1 is MNHEY, CDR2 SVGAGI. This CDR3 is built from 14 residues. V was clipped by 9 bases and J by 4 bases; unmatched bases: 11. CDR3 in DNA: TGTGCCAGTAAACCCACAGGGGAAAGCACTGAAGCTTTCTTT. Translated, it gives CASKPTGESTEAFF.

This clone was counted between two and nine times. The chain carries TRBV6-5 and TRBJ1-1; TRBD1 aligns across 7 bases. Germline V gene sequence: CDR1 MNHEY, CDR2 SVGAGI. The CDR3 has 12 amino acids. V dropped 4 bases and J dropped 8; count of bases not matched to a gene: 4. CDR3 in amino acids: CASSLRQGEAFF. As DNA, the CDR3 is TGTGCCAGCAGTTTACGACAGGGCGAAGCTTTCTTT.

This rearrangement joins TRBV30 to TRBJ2-2; 9 nucleotides match TRBD1. Germline CDR1 is GTSNPN and CDR2 is SVGIG (reference sequence). This CDR3 has 16 amino acids. With V trimmed by 0 bases and J by 3 bases, 5 bases remained unmatched. As DNA, the CDR3 is TGTGCCTGGAGTGTAAGTTGGACAGGGGACACCGGGGAGCTGTTTTTT. Its translation is CAWSVSWTGDTGELFF. Full variable domain (rest looked up from reference TRBV30 and TRBJ2-2): SQTIHQWPATLVQPVGSPLSLECTVEGTSNPNLYWYRQAAGRGLQLLFYSVGIGQISSEVPQNLSASRPQDRQFILSSKKLLLSDSGFYLCAWSVSWTGDTGELFFGEGSRLTVL.

V gene TRBV3-1 (or the pseudogene TRBV3-2) combines with J gene TRBJ1-4; D remains ambiguous. V was trimmed by 0 bases and J by 6 bases, leaving 17 bases between them. Looked up from germline, CDR1 is LGHDT and CDR2 is YNNKEL (reference sequence). The length of the CDR3 is 17 residues. Written as DNA, the CDR3 is TGTGCCAGCAGCCAAGAGATTTTGGCGCCCGAGGATGAAAAACTGTTTTTT. The encoded protein is CASSQEILAPEDEKLFF.

This chain links TRBV2 with TRBJ2-7; D possibly corresponds to TRBD1 (5 bases). The CDR3 extends over 17 amino acids. Deletions cut 7 bases from V and 4 bases from J, with 26 bases between. Per germline, CDR1 SNHLY and CDR2 FYNNEI. DNA of the CDR3: TGTGCCAGCACCGAAGGGGTACGGTACAGTGGGATGTACGAGCAGTACTTC. It encodes CASTEGVRYSGMYEQYF.

This chain connects TRBV5-6 to TRBJ1-1; D gene uncertain. CDR1 SGHDT and CDR2 YYEEEE come from the germline V gene. There are 15 residues in the CDR3. Trimming cost V 1 base and J 1 base, with 11 bases left between them. The chain's CDR3 is CASSLRSPGNTEAFF. In DNA, the CDR3 is TGTGCCAGCAGCTTGCGCTCGCCAGGGAACACTGAAGCTTTCTTT.

The chain has TRBV6-2 or TRBV6-3 and TRBJ1-5; 9 bases map to TRBD1. The J segment lost 9 bases and the V segment lost 5 bases, leaving 8 bases of the junction unmatched. CDR3 length: 14 amino acids. Germline V CDR1 and CDR2: MNHEY, SVGEGT. CDR3 loop: CASSRTGGGGPQHF. The CDR3, as DNA: TGTGCCAGCAGTCGTACAGGGGGCGGGGGGCCCCAGCATTTT.

The chain employs TRBV7-9 and TRBJ1-2; the match to TRBD1 covers 11 bases. With 2 bases clipped from V and 8 bases from J, the junction kept 19 bases outside the gene matches. Germline CDR1 is SEHNR and CDR2 is FQNEAQ (reference sequence). This CDR3 has 19 residues. This chain's CDR3 is CASSLSESLLDRGLGGYTF. CDR3 nucleotide sequence: TGTGCCAGCAGCTTATCGGAGAGTCTTTTGGACAGGGGGCTCGGCGGCTACACCTTC.